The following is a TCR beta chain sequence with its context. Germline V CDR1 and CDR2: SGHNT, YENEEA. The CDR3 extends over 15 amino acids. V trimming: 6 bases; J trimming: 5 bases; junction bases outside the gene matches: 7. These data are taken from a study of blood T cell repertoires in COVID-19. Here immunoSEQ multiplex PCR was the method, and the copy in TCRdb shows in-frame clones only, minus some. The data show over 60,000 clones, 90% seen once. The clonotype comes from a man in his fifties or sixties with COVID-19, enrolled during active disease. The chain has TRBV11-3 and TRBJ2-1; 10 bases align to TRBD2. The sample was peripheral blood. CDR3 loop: CASSRTSGMNNEQFF. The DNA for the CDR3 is TGTGCCAGCAGTCGGACTAGCGGCATGAACAATGAGCAGTTCTTC.